The rows below give T cell receptor beta chains drawn from one sample of a study of beta chain features in type 1 diabetes. Profiling relied on immunoSEQ multiplex PCR, and the TCRdb table lists in-frame clones only, not all of them. Of hundreds of thousands of clones detected, around 8.5% appear once; the ten largest clones hold roughly 1%. Sequencing was done on a sample of central memory CD4+ T cells from blood. The origin of the receptors is a man aged 25-45 years with type 1 diabetes. Each CDR3 is given with its conserved first and last residue. D genes are given only for firm matches. Clone size is given for some rows only: seen once, a few or many times, or a class if the clone is expanded.

D,size,J,V,DNA,CDR3
NA,few,TRBJ2-5,TRBV6-5,TGTGCCAGCAGCTCTACGACCCTCACGGGAGAGACCCAGTACTTC,CASSSTTLTGETQYF
NA,few,TRBJ1-3,TRBV5-4,TGTGCCAGCAGCTTGGATGGAGGCTCTGGAAACACCATATATTTT,CASSLDGGSGNTIYF
NA,few,TRBJ2-3,TRBV11-2,TGTGCCAGCAGCTTAGATCGTAGCACAGATACGCAGTATTTT,CASSLDRSTDTQYF
NA,few,TRBJ1-5,TRBV2,TGTGCCAGCAGTGAAAAACAGGGAGGGGAACAGCCCCAGCATTTT,CASSEKQGGEQPQHF
TRBD1,many,TRBJ1-5,TRBV7-9,TGTGCCAGCCAGATGGACAGGAGTCAGCCCCAGCATTTT,CASQMDRSQPQHF
NA,NA,TRBJ2-5,TRBV30,TGTGCCCTAAAAAGTCAAGAGACCCAGTACTTC,CALKSQETQYF
TRBD1,NA,TRBJ2-7,TRBV29-1,TGCAGCGTTGGTGACAGGGGCTACGAGCAGTACTTC,CSVGDRGYEQYF
NA,few,TRBJ1-1,TRBV5-1,TGCGCCAGCAGCTTGAAACCGTCCATGAACACTGAAGCTTTCTTT,CASSLKPSMNTEAFF
NA,NA,TRBJ2-3,TRBV2,TGTGCCAGCAGGTCCACAGATACGCAGTATTTT,CASRSTDTQYF
TRBD1,many,TRBJ1-4,TRBV19,TGTGCCAGTAGTGCCCGGGACAGCTTTAATGAAAAACTGTTTTTT,CASSARDSFNEKLFF
TRBD2,NA,TRBJ2-3,TRBV5-1,TGCGCCAGCAGCCCTATTGGGAGCGCGGGGGTTACGAATACGCAGTATTTT,CASSPIGSAGVTNTQYF
NA,many,TRBJ2-7,TRBV19,TGTGCCAGTAGTACAGGGGAAGGACACGAGCAGTACTTC,CASSTGEGHEQYF
NA,NA,TRBJ2-4,TRBV7-2,TGTGCCAGCAGCTTAGCAGGCGGACAAGGGGTTTACATTCAGTACTTC,CASSLAGGQGVYIQYF
TRBD1,once,TRBJ2-3,TRBV9,TGTGCCAGTCCCGACAGGGGGAGCACAGATACGCAGTATTTT,CASPDRGSTDTQYF
NA,few,TRBJ2-5,TRBV7-9,TGTGCCAGCAGCTTAGCACAAGTCGGGACCCAGTACTTC,CASSLAQVGTQYF
TRBD1,few,TRBJ1-5,TRBV28,TGTGCCAGCAGCTTCTCAGGGGGTAGCAATCAGCCCCAGCATTTT,CASSFSGGSNQPQHF
TRBD2,NA,TRBJ2-7,TRBV4-3,TGCGCCAGCAGCCAAGGGTTAGCGGGGGCCTCGGAGCAGTACTTC,CASSQGLAGASEQYF
NA,few,TRBJ2-3,TRBV9,TGTGCCAGCAGCGTAGGGGCTAGCGCTAGCACAGATACGCAGTATTTT,CASSVGASASTDTQYF
NA,few,TRBJ2-7,TRBV28,TGTGCCAGCAGTTCTACACCCTCCTACGAGCAGTACTTC,CASSSTPSYEQYF
NA,few,TRBJ1-5,TRBV6-6,TGTGCCAGCTTGGACAGTAGCAATCAGCCCCAGCATTTT,CASLDSSNQPQHF
NA,few,TRBJ2-5,TRBV30,TGTGCCTGGAGTGTCCCCGGGGTAAAGACCCAGTACTTC,CAWSVPGVKTQYF
NA,few,TRBJ2-7,TRBV7-9,TGTGCCAGCAGTCAACTTGACAGCTCCTACGAGCAGTACTTC,CASSQLDSSYEQYF
NA,many,TRBJ1-4,TRBV4-1,TGCGCCAGCAGCCAAGATCCGGCAGGGTTGGGTGAAAAACTGTTTTTT,CASSQDPAGLGEKLFF
NA,few,TRBJ1-1,TRBV30,TGTGCCTGGAGTAAAGGGGCCCCTGAAGCTTTCTTT,CAWSKGAPEAFF
NA,NA,TRBJ2-2,TRBV11-2,TGTGCCACCGCAGGGGTAAAGGGCACCGGGGAGCTGTTTTTT,CATAGVKGTGELFF
NA,few,TRBJ2-5,TRBV13,TGTGCCAGCAGCCCTCCCCAAGGGGAGACCCAGTACTTC,CASSPPQGETQYF
NA,few,TRBJ2-5,TRBV20-1,TGCAGTGCATGGACGGGGGAGACCCAGTACTTC,CSAWTGETQYF
NA,many,TRBJ1-6,TRBV28,TGTGCCAGCAGTCTCTCCGGTTCACCCCTCCACTTT,CASSLSGSPLHF
NA,few,TRBJ2-7,TRBV6-1,TGTGCCAGCAGTCCCGGGGAGGGGGTGTCCGAGCAGTACTTC,CASSPGEGVSEQYF
NA,few,TRBJ2-5,TRBV7-2,TGTGCCAGCAGCTTAGCGCGCACGAGGTCCCAAGAGACCCAGTACTTC,CASSLARTRSQETQYF
NA,NA,TRBJ1-1,TRBV5-1,TGCGCCAGCAGCTTGGGCAACTTGAACACTGAAGCTTTCTTT,CASSLGNLNTEAFF
TRBD1,few,TRBJ2-5,TRBV5-1,TGCGCCAGCAGCTATGGACAGGGGGAGACCCAGTACTTC,CASSYGQGETQYF
TRBD2,NA,TRBJ2-7,TRBV7-2,TGTGCCAGCAGCTTAGCCCCGCTGGCGGGGGGGTTTTACGAGCAGTACTTC,CASSLAPLAGGFYEQYF
NA,few,TRBJ1-1,TRBV5-1,TGCGCCAGCCGTTCCGGGACGGGAACAACTGAAGCTTTCTTT,CASRSGTGTTEAFF
NA,NA,TRBJ2-5,TRBV9,TGTGCCAGCAGCGTAAGGTCAGGGTGGGGAGAGACCCAGTACTTC,CASSVRSGWGETQYF
NA,NA,TRBJ2-7,TRBV7-4,TGTGCCAGCAGCTCGCTCGTGGGGAAAGAGGAGCAGTACTTC,CASSSLVGKEEQYF
NA,few,TRBJ2-2,TRBV19,TGTGCCAGTAGTCTACAGCAGGGAAACACCGGGGAGCTGTTTTTT,CASSLQQGNTGELFF
NA,few,TRBJ2-1,TRBV11-2,TGTGCCAGCAGCTTAGTGGCGGTGGTTGAGCAGTTCTTC,CASSLVAVVEQFF
TRBD1,NA,TRBJ1-5,TRBV29-1,TGCAGCGTTGAGGGCGGACAGGGTTCTCCCCAGCATTTT,CSVEGGQGSPQHF
TRBD2,few,TRBJ2-7,TRBV15,TGTGCCACCAGCAGAGCTAGCGGGGTCGATGAGCAGTACTTC,CATSRASGVDEQYF
NA,many,TRBJ1-5,TRBV2,TGTGCCATACAGGTTGATAGCAATCAGCCCCAGCATTTT,CAIQVDSNQPQHF
NA,NA,TRBJ1-4,TRBV9,TGTGCCAGCAGCGTAGGAGTTTCGGGGGGCTATGAAAAACTGTTTTTT,CASSVGVSGGYEKLFF
NA,NA,TRBJ1-1,TRBV6-5,TGTGCCAGCACGATTAGGACGGGGAACACTGAAGCTTTCTTT,CASTIRTGNTEAFF
NA,NA,TRBJ2-7,TRBV30,TGTGCCTGGAGTGTAGGACGAGAGCAGTACTTC,CAWSVGREQYF
NA,NA,TRBJ1-1,TRBV10-3,TGTGCCATCAGTGAAATGACAGGAAACACTGAAGCTTTCTTT,CAISEMTGNTEAFF
TRBD2,few,TRBJ2-7,TRBV7-2,TGTGCCAGCAGCTTACAGCGGGGCCGGGACGAGCAGTACTTC,CASSLQRGRDEQYF
NA,NA,TRBJ1-4,TRBV29-1,TGCAGCGCGGGGGACCCTAATGAAAAACTGTTTTTT,CSAGDPNEKLFF
NA,few,TRBJ2-4,TRBV19,TGTGCCAGTAGTATAGTAGAAGAAGGCAAAAACATTCAGTACTTC,CASSIVEEGKNIQYF
NA,NA,TRBJ2-6,TRBV18,TGTGCCAGCTCAGCGGACAGTGAAGCCAACGTCCTGACTTTC,CASSADSEANVLTF
TRBD1,few,TRBJ1-5,TRBV23-1,TGCGCCAGCAGGTCCGACCGGGACAGGCGATATCAGCCCCAGCATTTT,CASRSDRDRRYQPQHF